This entry features one T cell receptor (beta chain) sequence. This specimen belongs to a study of blood T cell repertoires in COVID-19. With V trimmed by 4 bases and J by 6 bases, 5 bases remained unmatched. CDR3 size: 15 residues. Germline CDR1 is SGHRS and CDR2 is YFSETQ. Clones were read by immunoSEQ multiplex PCR, and TCRdb kept only the in-frame ones, dropping some. The sample lists around 78,000 clones; 75% to 90% were seen once. The chain recombines TRBV5-1 with TRBJ2-1; TRBD1 matches at 12 bases. The receptor comes from a man aged 50 to 59 with active COVID-19. Sequencing was carried out using peripheral blood. The DNA of the CDR3 is TGCGCCAGCAGCGTGGGACAGGGGGCGGTCAATGAGCAGTTCTTC. Residues: CASSVGQGAVNEQFF.